This T cell receptor (beta chain) is drawn from a study of CD8 T cells in Susac syndrome. For this clonotype: The antigen remains undetermined.

Overall study results and limits: The authors acknowledged that the study's TCR sequencing and HLA analysis involved relatively few individuals.

Negative isolation yielded CD4+ and CD8+ T cells, and FACS enriched TEMRA cells. Random hexamers were used to reverse transcribe the RNA input (roughly 0.5 to 1 ug). The TCR beta CDR3 was amplified by immunoSEQ multiplex PCR across 54 Vbeta, 13 Jbeta. TCRdb redid the calling of the immunoSEQ multiplex PCR reads with MiXCR, one entry per CDR3 protein. The data show fewer than 250,000 distinct CDR3 sequences, 85% to 95% seen once. There are 16 residues in the CDR3. The germline gives CDR1 SGHRS, CDR2 YFSETQ. J gave up 4 bases and V 2 bases, and 8 bases lay outside the gene matches. The rearrangement links TRBV5-1 to TRBJ2-3; 9 bases line up with TRBD2. The sequence was obtained from a human donor in good health. What was sequenced was CD4+ T cells from PBMCs. The CDR3 region is CASSFALAGTADTQYF. The CDR3 DNA is TGCGCCAGCAGCTTCGCCCTAGCGGGGACGGCAGATACGCAGTATTTT.